The T cell receptor beta chain described here comes from a study of identical twins. TCRdb reprocessed the 5' RACE reads with MiXCR, giving one entry per CDR3 protein. The table shows around 100,000 distinct CDR3 sequences, with 4.5% to 6.5% occurring only once. Trimming cost V 5 bases and J 2 bases, with 5 bases left between them. Per the germline V gene, CDR1 is DFQATT and CDR2 is SNEGSKA (reference sequence). CDR3 size: 11 residues. The sample holds many counts of this clonotype. Its antigen is undetermined. The study's findings and limits: Insertions ran lower in abundant cord blood beta clonotypes, though not in memory repertoires.

The chain is built from TRBV20-1 and TRBJ2-3, with D unclear. This TCR was recovered from a woman between 50 and 59 years old in good health. The sequenced sample consisted of memory T cells sorted from blood. In DNA form, the CDR3 reads TGCAGTGCTGTCCCCACAGATACGCAGTATTTT. Translating gives CSAVPTDTQYF.